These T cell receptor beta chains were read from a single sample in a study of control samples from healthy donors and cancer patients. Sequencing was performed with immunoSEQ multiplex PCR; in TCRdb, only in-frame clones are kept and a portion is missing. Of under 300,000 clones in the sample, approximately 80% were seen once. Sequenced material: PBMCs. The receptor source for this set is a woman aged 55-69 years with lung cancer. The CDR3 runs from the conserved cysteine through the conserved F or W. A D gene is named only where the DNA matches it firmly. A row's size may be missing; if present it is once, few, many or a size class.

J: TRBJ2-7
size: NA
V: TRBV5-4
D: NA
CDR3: CASSSVLDAYEQYF
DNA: TGTGCCAGCAGCTCGGTACTAGACGCCTACGAGCAGTACTTC

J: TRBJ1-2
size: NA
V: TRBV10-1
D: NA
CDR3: CASSESLAGTESYTF
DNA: TGCGCCAGCAGTGAGTCTCTTGCGGGGACGGAATCCTACACCTTC

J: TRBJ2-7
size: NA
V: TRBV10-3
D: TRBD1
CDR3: CAISKGGGISYEQYF
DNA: TGTGCCATCAGCAAAGGGGGCGGCATCTCCTACGAGCAGTACTTC

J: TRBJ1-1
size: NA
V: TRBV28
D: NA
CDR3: CASSLSPLGTEAFF
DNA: TGTGCCAGCAGTTTATCCCCCCTCGGCACTGAAGCTTTCTTT

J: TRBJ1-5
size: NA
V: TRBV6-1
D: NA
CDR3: CASSEVGHYNQPQHF
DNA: TGTGCCAGCAGTGAAGTCGGACATTACAATCAGCCCCAGCATTTT

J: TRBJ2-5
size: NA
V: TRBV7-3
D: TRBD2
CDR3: CASSSLAGGPETQYF
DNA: TGTGCCAGCAGCTCGCTAGCGGGAGGGCCGGAGACCCAGTACTTC

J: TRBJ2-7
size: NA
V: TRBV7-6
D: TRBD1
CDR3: CASSLFRTGSAEQYF
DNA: TGTGCCAGCAGCTTATTCCGGACAGGGTCCGCCGAGCAGTACTTT

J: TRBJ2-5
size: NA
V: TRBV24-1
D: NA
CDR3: CATSDLRLGETQYF
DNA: TGTGCCACCAGTGATTTGCGGCTGGGAGAGACCCAGTACTTC

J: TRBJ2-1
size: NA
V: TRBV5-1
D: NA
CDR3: CASSLELDNEQFF
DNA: TGCGCCAGCAGCTTGGAACTAGACAATGAGCAGTTCTTC

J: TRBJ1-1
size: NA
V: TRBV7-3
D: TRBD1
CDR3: CASSRQGDTEAFF
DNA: TGTGCCAGCAGCCGACAGGGGGACACTGAAGCTTTCTTT

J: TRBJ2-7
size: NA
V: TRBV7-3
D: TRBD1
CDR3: CASSAGGGTGPYEQYF
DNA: TGTGCCAGCAGCGCAGGGGGAGGGACAGGGCCCTACGAGCAGTACTTC

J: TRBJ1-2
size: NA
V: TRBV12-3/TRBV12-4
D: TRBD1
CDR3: CASTTGTGGYTF
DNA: TGTGCCAGCACCACCGGGACAGGAGGCTACACCTTC

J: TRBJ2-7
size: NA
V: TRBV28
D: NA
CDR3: CASSSPGSSYEQYF
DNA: TGTGCCAGCAGTTCGCCCGGGAGCTCCTACGAGCAGTACTTC

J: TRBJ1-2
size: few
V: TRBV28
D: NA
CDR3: CASSAVGNGYTF
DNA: TGTGCCAGCAGCGCTGTGGGGAATGGCTACACCTTC

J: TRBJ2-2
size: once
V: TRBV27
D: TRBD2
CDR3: CASSYTSGSPGELFF
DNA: TGTGCCAGCAGTTATACTAGCGGGAGCCCCGGGGAGCTGTTTTTT